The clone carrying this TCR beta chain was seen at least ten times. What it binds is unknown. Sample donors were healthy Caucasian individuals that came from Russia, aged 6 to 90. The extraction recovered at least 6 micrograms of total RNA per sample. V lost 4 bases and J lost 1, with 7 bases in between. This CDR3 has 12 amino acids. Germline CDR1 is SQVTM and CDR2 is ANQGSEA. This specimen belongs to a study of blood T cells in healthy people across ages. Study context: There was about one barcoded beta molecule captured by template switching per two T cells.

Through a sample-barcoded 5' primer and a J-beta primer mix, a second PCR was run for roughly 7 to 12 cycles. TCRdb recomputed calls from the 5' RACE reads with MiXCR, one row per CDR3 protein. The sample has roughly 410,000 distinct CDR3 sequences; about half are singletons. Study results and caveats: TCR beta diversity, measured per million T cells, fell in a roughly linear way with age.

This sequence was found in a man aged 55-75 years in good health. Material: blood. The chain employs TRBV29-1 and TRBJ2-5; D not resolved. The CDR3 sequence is CSVVGLQETQYF. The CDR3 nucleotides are TGCAGCGTTGTCGGCCTCCAAGAGACCCAGTACTTC.